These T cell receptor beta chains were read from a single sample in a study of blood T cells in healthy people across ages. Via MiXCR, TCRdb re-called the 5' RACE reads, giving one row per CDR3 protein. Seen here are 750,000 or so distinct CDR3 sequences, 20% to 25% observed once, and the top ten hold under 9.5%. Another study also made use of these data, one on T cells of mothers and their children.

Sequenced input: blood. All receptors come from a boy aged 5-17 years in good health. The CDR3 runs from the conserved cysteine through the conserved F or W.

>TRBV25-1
CANSEPSPLVGGETQYF
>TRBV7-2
CASSLINSGAGVETQYF
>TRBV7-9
CASSLALSGGYGTQYF
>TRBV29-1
CSVGNRPSGQGPEQYF
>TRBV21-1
CASSKGRLAGPYEQYF
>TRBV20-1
CSARAHSSNQPQHF
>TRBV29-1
CSVGTQRKYF
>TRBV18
CASSPTGQGTHLTDTQYF
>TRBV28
CASSWREGRLYF
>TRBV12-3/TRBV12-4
CASSSARLSYNEQFF
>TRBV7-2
CACTFGVGGANVLTF
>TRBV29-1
CSVQGASEAFF
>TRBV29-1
CSDGGTQFTDTQYF
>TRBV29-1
CSVEVLFTDTEAFF
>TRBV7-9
CASSLTQGAAGAKNIQYF
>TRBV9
CASSTGDRNYGYTF
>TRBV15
CATSVPPLRSSYEQYF
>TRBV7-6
CASSPPLEETQYF
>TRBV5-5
CASSLWGVSYNEQFF
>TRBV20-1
CSARGKRELDEQFF
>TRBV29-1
CSVSLNQETQYF
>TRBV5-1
CASSLTSGGAGEQFF
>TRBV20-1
CSAMGIPSNSPLHF
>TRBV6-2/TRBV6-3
CASSYSWGEGWKSNQPQHF
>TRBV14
CASSQEGDAEVRGYTF
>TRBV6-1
CASTDLTSGRIGGSYEQYF
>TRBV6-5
CASRSPGAGKLFF
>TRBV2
CAFSDSTNEKLFF
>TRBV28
CASGLGRKETQYF
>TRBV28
CASSPGRRAITGELFF
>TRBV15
CATSRAPSGDIFYEQFF
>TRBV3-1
CASSQDRGGSNEKLFF
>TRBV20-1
CSASPTSGSGETQYF
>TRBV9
CASNANRAFYGYTF
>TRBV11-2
CASSQKGQIHTGELFF
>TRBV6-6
CASSYGRNQPQHF
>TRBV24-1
CATSDGTGEDTEAFF
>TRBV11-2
CASSEGWEQYF
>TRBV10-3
CAISEGLASNNYGYTF
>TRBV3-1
CASSPRQGSNRPQHF
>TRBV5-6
CASSLGAGGRDTQYF
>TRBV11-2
CASSRTGENSPLHF
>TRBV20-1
CSAKALNRGDEQFF
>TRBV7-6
CASIPPGRANTEAFF
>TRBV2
CASDALYGYTF
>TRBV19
CASSRTGGQPQHF
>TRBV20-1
CSAPGLEYNEQFF
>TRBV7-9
CASSETLAGGPQFF
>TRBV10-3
CAISESMNTGELFF
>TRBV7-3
CASSPGIRGEQFF
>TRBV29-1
CSVDSGRAHTQYF
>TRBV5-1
CASGLDSERETQYF
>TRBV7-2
CASSSRSSNQPQHF
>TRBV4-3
CASSQDAGLSTEAFF
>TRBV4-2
CASSQEPGGYEQYF
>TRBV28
CASSQPGQGTKNIQYF
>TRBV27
CASSFPGAPYEQYF
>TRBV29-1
CSAGTGGRGYGYTF
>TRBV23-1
CASSRAPGQIMKNCFF
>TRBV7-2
CASTRGAHDEKLFF